This is a list of T cell receptor beta chains from one sample in a study of blood T cell repertoires in COVID-19. The assay was immunoSEQ multiplex PCR, and TCRdb's table has in-frame clones only and misses some. This sample has 210,000 or so clones; 65% to 90% occur once, and the top ten carry around 4.7%. The sequenced material came from peripheral blood. All receptors come from a human donor in a cohort sampled during active COVID-19. Each CDR3 is given with its conserved first and last residue. The D gene is left open where the match is weak. Some rows mark clone size as missing; the rest say once, few, many or name a class of expanded clone.

J gene,clone size,D gene,V gene,CDR3 DNA,CDR3 protein
TRBJ1-2,.,.,TRBV5-8,TGTGCCAGCAGCTTGTTGGGGGGTCCTAACTATGGCTACACCTTC,CASSLLGGPNYGYTF
TRBJ2-7,.,.,TRBV7-8,TGTGCCAGCAGCTATTACTACGAGCAGTACTTC,CASSYYYEQYF
TRBJ2-7,.,TRBD2,TRBV5-5,TGTGCCAGCAGCTCAGACCCGGGACTAGCGGGAGGGCGCTACGAGCAGTACTTC,CASSSDPGLAGGRYEQYF
TRBJ2-7,few,.,TRBV30,TGTGCCTGGAGCGGTCGACTCCCTCTCGGCGCGTACTTC,CAWSGRLPLGAYF
TRBJ2-7,.,TRBD1,TRBV30,TGTGCCTGGAGTACCACAGGGGGCCACGAGCAGTACTTC,CAWSTTGGHEQYF
TRBJ2-7,.,.,TRBV6-5,TGTGCCAGCCGTCTTGAGGCCGATACCTACGAGCAGTACTTC,CASRLEADTYEQYF
TRBJ2-7,many,TRBD2,TRBV11-2,TGTGCCAGCAGCCGTACGACCGGGACTATATCCTACGAGCAGTACTTC,CASSRTTGTISYEQYF
TRBJ1-4,.,.,TRBV7-9,TGTGCCAGCAGCTTAGAGGGGTGGGCTGGGAAACTGTTTTTT,CASSLEGWAGKLFF
TRBJ2-1,.,TRBD2,TRBV20-1,TGCAGTGCTAGTCGGGGCGGAGGGAGGGCCTACAATGAGCAGTTCTTC,CSASRGGGRAYNEQFF
TRBJ1-5,.,TRBD1,TRBV5-1,TGCGCCAGCAGCTTGGGGACAGGGGGCAGTCAGCCCCAGCATTTT,CASSLGTGGSQPQHF
TRBJ2-7,few,.,TRBV27,TGTGCCAGCAGTTACGACATTTCCTACGAGCAGTACTTC,CASSYDISYEQYF
TRBJ1-2,.,TRBD1,TRBV7-6,TGTGCCAGCAGCTTAGTGGCAGGGGGCCAAAGTAACTATGGCTACACCTTC,CASSLVAGGQSNYGYTF
TRBJ2-7,few,.,TRBV5-1,TGCGCCAGCAGCTTGTCTTCCCAGGGCTTGGGCGAGCAGTACTTC,CASSLSSQGLGEQYF
TRBJ1-5,.,.,TRBV6-5,TGTGCCAGCAGTCAGGCCTTCAATCAGCCCCAGCATTTT,CASSQAFNQPQHF
TRBJ2-3,.,TRBD2,TRBV24-1,TGTGCCACCAGTGATCCCGGGGGGTCAGCGGAAAGCACAGATACGCAGTATTTT,CATSDPGGSAESTDTQYF
TRBJ2-7,.,TRBD1,TRBV28,TGTGCCAGCAGTTCTCCGGGACAGGGTACAAACTACGAGCAGTACTTC,CASSSPGQGTNYEQYF
TRBJ1-2,.,.,TRBV9,TGTGCCAGCAAGGGGGACGGCTATGGCTACACCTTC,CASKGDGYGYTF
TRBJ2-7,.,TRBD2,TRBV27,TGTGCCAGCAGTCCGGGACTAGCGCCCGAGCAGTACTTC,CASSPGLAPEQYF
TRBJ2-7,.,.,TRBV19,TGTGCCAGTAGTACCTCGAGCGGGCCGACCTACGAGCAGTACTTC,CASSTSSGPTYEQYF
TRBJ1-6,few,TRBD1,TRBV27,TGTGCCAGCAGTTCATCAGGGGGCTATAATTCACCCCTCCACTTT,CASSSSGGYNSPLHF
TRBJ2-3,.,.,TRBV19,TGTGCCAGTAGCGACTCGGGTACAGATACGCAGTATTTT,CASSDSGTDTQYF
TRBJ2-2,.,TRBD2,TRBV3-1/TRBV3-2,TGTGCCAGTGGACTAGCGGGTACCACCGGGGAGCTGTTTTTT,CASGLAGTTGELFF
TRBJ2-5,.,.,TRBV11-2,TGTGCCAGCAGCTTAGCGGGTACTAGCTCCCCTTGGGAGACCCAGTACTTC,CASSLAGTSSPWETQYF
TRBJ2-7,.,TRBD1,TRBV28,TGTGCCAGCAGTTTAGGGCCGGGACAGGGGGCTCGGGACTTC,CASSLGPGQGARDF
TRBJ2-1,.,TRBD2,TRBV9,TGTGCCAGCAGCGCCTCCCTAGCGGGGACTTACAATGAGCAGTTCTTC,CASSASLAGTYNEQFF
TRBJ1-2,few,TRBD1,TRBV29-1,TGCAGCGTGTGGACAGGGCCTGGCTACACCTTC,CSVWTGPGYTF
TRBJ1-5,.,.,TRBV7-2,TGTGCCAGCAGCTCGGGGGGGGCAGGAGGGTATCAGCCCCAGCATTTT,CASSSGGAGGYQPQHF
TRBJ2-7,.,.,TRBV10-3,TGTGCCATCAGTGAGCCTGAGCGACCAACCTACGAGCAGTACTTC,CAISEPERPTYEQYF
TRBJ1-6,.,TRBD1,TRBV18,TGTGCCAGCTCACTCGGGACAGGAAGGGGTTCACCCCTCCACTTT,CASSLGTGRGSPLHF
TRBJ1-2,.,.,TRBV6-5,TGTGCCACCTCGACTCAGGGAAACTTCAACTATGGCTACACCTTC,CATSTQGNFNYGYTF
TRBJ2-6,.,.,TRBV29-1,TGCAGCGTTTTCTCGTCTGGGGCCAACGTCCTGACTTTC,CSVFSSGANVLTF
TRBJ2-7,.,.,TRBV6-2/TRBV6-3,TGTGCCAGCAGTTGGCCCGGACAAAGCTACGAGCAGTACTTC,CASSWPGQSYEQYF
TRBJ2-1,.,TRBD2,TRBV9,TGTGCCAGCAGCGTACCCGACGGGACTAGCGGGAGGGCCAGTATGGGCTCGAATGAGCAGTTCTTC,CASSVPDGTSGRASMGSNEQFF
TRBJ2-7,few,TRBD2,TRBV7-2,TGTGCCAGCAGCCGGACTAGCGGGACTCCCTACGAGCAGTACTTC,CASSRTSGTPYEQYF
TRBJ1-2,.,.,TRBV19,TGTGCCAGTAGGGATATCCGGACAGCCGCTAACTATGGCTACACCTTC,CASRDIRTAANYGYTF
TRBJ1-4,few,.,TRBV27,TGTGCCAGCAGTTTCCGGGATCCCGTTAATGAAAAACTGTTTTTT,CASSFRDPVNEKLFF
TRBJ2-3,.,TRBD1,TRBV19,TGTGCCAGTAGTATCCCGGGACAGGGTTACTCGGATACGCAGTATTTT,CASSIPGQGYSDTQYF
TRBJ1-1,once,.,TRBV3-1/TRBV3-2,TGTGCCAGCAGCCAAGTGCTATCCGGTGAAGCTTTCTTT,CASSQVLSGEAFF
TRBJ1-2,few,.,TRBV4-2,TGTGCCAGCAGCCAGCTAGGAGGGAGCGATGGCTACACCTTC,CASSQLGGSDGYTF
TRBJ1-1,few,TRBD1,TRBV7-9,TGTGCCAGCAGCTTACCGGGACAGGGAATTGAAGCTTTCTTT,CASSLPGQGIEAFF
TRBJ2-5,.,.,TRBV30,TGTGCCTGGAGTGGAGGGGGACTACCGCTGGGGAAGACCCAGTACTTC,CAWSGGGLPLGKTQYF